What follows describes a single T cell receptor beta chain. The table came from immunoSEQ multiplex PCR; TCRdb's copy has only in-frame clones and leaves some out. The sample shows 200,000 to 250,000 clones, about 87% of them seen only once. The V and J ends lost 1 base and 8 bases respectively, with 15 bases between them. CDR3 length: 15 amino acids. Germline CDR1 reads SNHLY; CDR2 reads FYNNEI. This record comes from a study of blood T cell repertoires in COVID-19. As for the study in general: T cells, B-cell-depleted T cells, or PBMCs supplied cDNA or gDNA.

The chain carries TRBV2 and TRBJ2-1; a possible D gene is TRBD1 (6 bases). The TCR comes from a man in his sixties with acute or convalescent COVID-19. The sequenced sample consisted of peripheral blood. This CDR3 reads CASSEGGLSIHEQFF. The DNA for the CDR3 is TGTGCCAGCAGTGAAGGGGGGCTCTCTATCCATGAGCAGTTCTTC.